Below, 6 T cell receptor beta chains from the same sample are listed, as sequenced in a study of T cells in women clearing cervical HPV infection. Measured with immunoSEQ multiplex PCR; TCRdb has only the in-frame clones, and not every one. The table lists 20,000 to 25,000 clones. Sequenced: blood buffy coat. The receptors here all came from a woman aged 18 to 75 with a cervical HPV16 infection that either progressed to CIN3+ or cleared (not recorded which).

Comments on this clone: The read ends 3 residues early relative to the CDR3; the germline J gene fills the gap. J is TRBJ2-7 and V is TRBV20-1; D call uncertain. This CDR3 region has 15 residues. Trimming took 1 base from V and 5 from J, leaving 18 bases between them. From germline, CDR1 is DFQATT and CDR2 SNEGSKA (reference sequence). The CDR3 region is CSARVKGIVFDEQYF. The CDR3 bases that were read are TGCAGTGCTAGAGTAAAGGGTATAGTTTTTGACGAG.

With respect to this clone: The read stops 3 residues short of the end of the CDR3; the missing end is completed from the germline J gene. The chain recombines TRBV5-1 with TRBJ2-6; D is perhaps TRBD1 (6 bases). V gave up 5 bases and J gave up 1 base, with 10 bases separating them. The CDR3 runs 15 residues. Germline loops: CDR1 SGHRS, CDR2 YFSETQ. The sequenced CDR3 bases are TGCGCCAGCAGACACACAGGGTCTGGGGCCAACGTC. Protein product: CASRHTGSGANV. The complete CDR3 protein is CASRHTGSGANVLTF.

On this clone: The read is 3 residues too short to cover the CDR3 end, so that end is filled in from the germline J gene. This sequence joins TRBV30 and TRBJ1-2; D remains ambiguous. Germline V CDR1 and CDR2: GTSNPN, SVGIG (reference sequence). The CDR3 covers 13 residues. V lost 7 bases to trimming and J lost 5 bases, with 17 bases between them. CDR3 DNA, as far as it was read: TGTGCCTCGCCCACCCCGCTGAGGTATGGC. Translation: CASPTPLRYG. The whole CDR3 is CASPTPLRYGYTF.

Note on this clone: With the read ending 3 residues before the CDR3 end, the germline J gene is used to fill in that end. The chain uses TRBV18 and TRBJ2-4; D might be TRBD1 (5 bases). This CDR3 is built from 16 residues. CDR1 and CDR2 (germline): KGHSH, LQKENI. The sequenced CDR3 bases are TGTGCCAGCTCACAACCCCGACAGCACAACTGGGATGGT. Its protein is CASSQPRQHNWDG. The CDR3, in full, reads CASSQPRQHNWDGQYF.

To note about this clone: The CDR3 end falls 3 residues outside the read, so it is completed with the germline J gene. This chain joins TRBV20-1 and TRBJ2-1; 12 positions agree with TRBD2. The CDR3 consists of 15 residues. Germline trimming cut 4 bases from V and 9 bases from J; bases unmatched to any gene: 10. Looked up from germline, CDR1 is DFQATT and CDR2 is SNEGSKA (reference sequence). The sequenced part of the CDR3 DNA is TGCAGTGCTATTGCTAGCGGGAGGGTATCAGGTGAG. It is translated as CSAIASGRVSGE. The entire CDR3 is CSAIASGRVSGEQFF.

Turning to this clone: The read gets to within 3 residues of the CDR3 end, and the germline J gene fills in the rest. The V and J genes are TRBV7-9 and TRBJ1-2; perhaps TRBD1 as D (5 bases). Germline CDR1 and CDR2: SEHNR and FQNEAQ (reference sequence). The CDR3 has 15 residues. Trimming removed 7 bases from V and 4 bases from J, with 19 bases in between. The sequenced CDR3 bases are TGTGCCAGCACCACGACAGATATGCAGGGCTATGGC. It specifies CASTTTDMQGYG. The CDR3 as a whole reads CASTTTDMQGYGYTF. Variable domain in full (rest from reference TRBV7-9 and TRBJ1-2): DTGVSQNPRHKITKRGQNVTFRCDPISEHNRLYWYRQTLGQGPEFLTYFQNEAQLEKSRLLSDRFSAERPKGSFSTLEIQRTEQGDSAMYLCASTTTDMQGYGYTFGSGTRLTVV.